A single sample is the source of the 30 T cell receptor beta chains below, sequenced in a study of T cell responses to AZD1222 COVID-19 vaccine. This table comes from immunoSEQ multiplex PCR, and its TCRdb copy is limited to in-frame clones, with some not included. The sample records 110,000 or so clones, 80% to 90% being singletons. Sequencing used peripheral blood, obtained on day 0 of AZD1222 vaccination. The receptors derive from an adult in good health.

The chain is built from TRBV3-1 (or the pseudogene TRBV3-2) and TRBJ2-7; possible D gene TRBD2, 6 bases. V was trimmed by 1 base and J by 3 bases, leaving 16 bases between them. The length of the CDR3 is 16 residues. The germline CDR1 and CDR2 sequences are LGHDT and YNNKEL (reference sequence). CDR3 sequence: CASSQVWTGRGYEQYF. The CDR3 coding sequence is TGTGCCAGCAGCCAAGTTTGGACCGGGCGGGGCTACGAGCAGTACTTC.

V usage is TRBV5-1 and J usage is TRBJ2-5; D unresolved. CDR3 length: 16 amino acids. With 1 base removed from V and 0 bases from J, the gap between germline ends came to 13 bases. Germline CDR1 SGHRS, CDR2 YFSETQ. Written as DNA, the CDR3 is TGCGCCAGCAGCTTGTTTTTACAGACCAACCAAGAGACCCAGTACTTC. Translation gives CASSLFLQTNQETQYF. The whole variable domain, filled in from reference TRBV5-1 and TRBJ2-5, reads KAGVTQTPRYLIKTRGQQVTLSCSPISGHRSVSWYQQTPGQGLQFLFEYFSETQRNKGNFPGRFSGRQFSNSRSEMNVSTLELGDSALYLCASSLFLQTNQETQYFGPGTRLLVL.

V usage is TRBV3-1 (or the pseudogene TRBV3-2) and J usage is TRBJ2-5, with 10 bases matching TRBD2. Germline lookup yields CDR1 LGHDT and CDR2 YNNKEL (reference sequence). The V segment lost 1 base and the J segment 4 bases; nucleotides outside the gene matches: 6. The CDR3 has 16 residues. The CDR3 sequence: CASSQGSGRRRETQYF. The CDR3 DNA is TGTGCCAGCAGCCAAGGTAGCGGGAGGAGGAGAGAGACCCAGTACTTC.

The chain recombines TRBV2 with TRBJ1-1, with D uncertain. CDR3 length equals 13 residues. V was shortened by 7 bases and J by 0 bases, with 9 bases between the two germline ends. CDR1 is SNHLY, CDR2 FYNNEI, per germline. CDR3 loop: CASIPLLNTEAFF. Here the CDR3 DNA reads TGTGCCAGCATCCCCCTCCTGAACACTGAAGCTTTCTTT.

CDR3 region: CAYCPSHLNTEAFF. CDR3 bases: TGTGCCTATTGCCCGAGCCATCTGAACACTGAAGCTTTCTTT. The chain employs TRBV30 and TRBJ1-1, with no clear D. CDR1 and CDR2 from the germline V gene are GTSNPN and SVGIG (reference sequence). V lost 7 bases and J lost 0, with 15 bases in between. This CDR3 spans 14 amino acids.

The chain links TRBV5-1 to TRBJ1-1; D gene unclear. V lost 0 bases to trimming and J lost 1 base, with 7 bases between them. CDR3 length: 14 residues. Germline CDR1 SGHRS, CDR2 YFSETQ. DNA for the CDR3: TGCGCCAGCAGCTTGGGGGCAGCGAACACTGAAGCTTTCTTT. This encodes CASSLGAANTEAFF. Drawing the rest from reference TRBV5-1 and TRBJ1-1, the complete variable domain is KAGVTQTPRYLIKTRGQQVTLSCSPISGHRSVSWYQQTPGQGLQFLFEYFSETQRNKGNFPGRFSGRQFSNSRSEMNVSTLELGDSALYLCASSLGAANTEAFFGQGTRLTVV.

This chain links TRBV7-2 with TRBJ1-4; weak D call: TRBD1 (5 bases). Deletions cut 4 bases from V and 8 bases from J, with 17 bases between. The length of the CDR3 is 15 residues. The V gene's germline CDR1 is SGHTA and CDR2 FQGNSA. In DNA form, the CDR3 reads TGTGCCAGCAGCTCCCTGGGGACCACAAGGGAAAAACTGTTTTTT. Its translation: CASSSLGTTREKLFF.

The rearrangement uses TRBV7-2 and TRBJ2-5; 7 positions agree with TRBD2. The CDR3 runs 16 residues. Germline V gives CDR1 SGHTA, CDR2 FQGNSA. J was trimmed by 1 base and V by 4 bases; bases with no gene match: 9. As DNA, the CDR3 is TGTGCCAGCAGCTGGGGACGTAGCGGGCCCCAAGAGACCCAGTACTTC. This codes for CASSWGRSGPQETQYF.

The chain uses TRBV7-9 and TRBJ2-7; D perhaps matches TRBD1 (6 bases). The CDR3 is made up of 15 amino acids. Germline V CDR1 and CDR2: SEHNR, FQNEAQ (reference sequence). Trimming cost V 5 bases and J 5 bases, with 19 bases left between them. The CDR3 DNA follows: TGTGCCAGCAGCCCCCCATTCAGGGGTGGCAACGAGCAGTACTTC. The encoded protein is CASSPPFRGGNEQYF.

This clone has only one observation. The CDR3 region is CASSLEGGSYGYTF. DNA for the CDR3: TGCGCCAGCAGCTTGGAAGGCGGATCCTATGGCTACACCTTC. The J gene is TRBJ1-2, the V gene TRBV5-1; no reliable D call. The ends were cut back, 0 bases at V and 4 bases at J, with 10 bases in the middle. CDR1 is SGHRS, CDR2 YFSETQ, per germline. This CDR3 has 14 residues.

This rearrangement joins TRBV20-1 to TRBJ2-3; no reliable D call. The CDR3 extends over 13 amino acids. The V end lost 3 bases, the J end lost 2 bases, and 9 bases lay between the germline ends. Germline-derived CDR1 and CDR2 are DFQATT and SNEGSKA (reference sequence). The CDR3 DNA reads TGCAGTGCTAGTAACCTTCTCACAGATACGCAGTATTTT. Translated, it gives CSASNLLTDTQYF.

The chain links TRBV6-2 or TRBV6-3 to TRBJ2-5, with D unresolved. V lost 0 bases to trimming and J lost 2 bases, with 7 bases between them. CDR3 length equals 14 residues. Germline CDR1 reads MNHEY; CDR2 reads SVGEGT. In DNA form, the CDR3 reads TGTGCCAGCAGTTACTCGTTGCAGCAAGAGACCCAGTACTTC. Its translation is CASSYSLQQETQYF.

This clone occurred a few times. The chain recombines TRBV7-2 with TRBJ1-3; TRBD1 matches at 9 bases. This CDR3 region has 16 residues. V dropped 1 base and J dropped 2; count of bases not matched to a gene: 3. Germline V gene lookup returns CDR1 SGHTA and CDR2 FQGNSA. The chain's CDR3 is CASSLVGTGTGNTIYF. CDR3 sequence (DNA): TGTGCCAGCAGCTTAGTTGGGACAGGGACTGGAAACACCATATATTTT.

This clone was counted between two and nine times. The chain employs TRBV6-2 or TRBV6-3 and TRBJ1-2; 8 bases map to TRBD1. V lost 5 bases, J lost 5 bases, and 4 bases stayed unmatched. The CDR3 is made up of 13 amino acids. Germline V gene lookup returns CDR1 MNHEY and CDR2 SVGEGT. CDR3 bases: TGTGCCAGCAGTCGGACAGGGAATTATGGCTACACCTTC. This encodes CASSRTGNYGYTF.

The V and J genes are TRBV2 and TRBJ2-7; D may be TRBD2 (5 bases). The V gene lost 4 bases and the J gene lost 3 bases, with 10 bases spanning the gap. Germline V lookup: CDR1 SNHLY, CDR2 FYNNEI. The CDR3 runs 13 residues. For the CDR3, the DNA is TGTGCCAGCAGTGGACGGGGAGACTACGAGCAGTACTTC. As protein: CASSGRGDYEQYF.

The CDR3 reads CASSAHPGASSYNEQFF. CDR3 nucleotide sequence: TGTGCCAGCAGCGCCCATCCAGGGGCGAGCTCCTACAATGAGCAGTTCTTC. The V and J genes are TRBV9 and TRBJ2-1, with D possibly TRBD1 on 6 matching bases. Per the germline V gene, CDR1 is SGDLS and CDR2 is YYNGEE. The CDR3 sequence is 17 residues long. Trimming took 3 bases from V and 0 from J, leaving 16 bases between them.

The V gene is TRBV2, the J gene TRBJ2-3; D gene uncertain. Germline-derived CDR1 and CDR2 are SNHLY and FYNNEI. V was trimmed by 5 bases and J by 0 bases, leaving 9 bases between them. The CDR3 consists of 14 residues. The CDR3 sequence: CASSRRFSTDTQYF. CDR3 coding DNA: TGTGCCAGCAGTAGGAGATTTAGCACAGATACGCAGTATTTT. Based on the CDR3 plus reference TRBV2 and TRBJ2-3, the full variable domain is EPEVTQTPSHQVTQMGQEVILRCVPISNHLYFYWYRQILGQKVEFLVSFYNNEISEKSEIFDDQFSVERPDGSNFTLKIRSTKLEDSAMYFCASSRRFSTDTQYFGPGTRLTVL.

The V and J genes are TRBV27 and TRBJ1-2, with 7 bases fitting TRBD1. The CDR3 is 17 amino acids. V dropped 5 bases and J dropped 4; count of bases not matched to a gene: 16. The germline V gene has CDR1 MNHEY and CDR2 SMNVEV (reference sequence). CDR3 in amino acids: CASSPSRGTVIIYGYTF. CDR3 DNA: TGTGCCAGCAGTCCCAGCAGGGGGACGGTAATAATCTATGGCTACACCTTC.

J is TRBJ1-5 and V is TRBV7-9; D perhaps matches TRBD1 (5 bases). Germline-derived CDR1 and CDR2 are SEHNR and FQNEAQ (reference sequence). This CDR3 region has 16 residues. V lost 10 bases, J lost 0 bases, and 19 bases lay in between. This CDR3 is CATFQETVDSNQPQHF. CDR3 in DNA: TGTGCCACCTTCCAGGAGACAGTCGATAGCAATCAGCCCCAGCATTTT. Together with reference TRBV7-9 and TRBJ1-5, the CDR3 gives the full variable domain: DTGVSQNPRHKITKRGQNVTFRCDPISEHNRLYWYRQTLGQGPEFLTYFQNEAQLEKSRLLSDRFSAERPKGSFSTLEIQRTEQGDSAMYLCATFQETVDSNQPQHFGDGTRLSIL.

V gene TRBV7-9 combines with J gene TRBJ1-4; 9 bases match TRBD1. V was pared by 0 bases and J by 7 bases, with 0 bases of the junction left unmatched. The germline CDR1 and CDR2 sequences are SEHNR and FQNEAQ (reference sequence). The CDR3 is made up of 14 amino acids. This CDR3 reads CASSLADRGEKLFF. The CDR3 nucleotides read TGTGCCAGCAGCTTAGCGGACAGGGGTGAAAAACTGTTTTTT.

The chain uses TRBV14 and TRBJ1-1; D not resolved. V was clipped by 4 bases and J by 5 bases, with 11 bases between them. CDR1 and CDR2 from the germline V gene are SGHDN and FVKESK. The length of the CDR3 is 13 residues. In nucleotides, the CDR3 is TGTGCCAGCAGCCTCGGGGTGAGGACTGAAGCTTTCTTT. This codes for CASSLGVRTEAFF.

The chain has TRBV15 and TRBJ1-4; D not certain. The CDR3 loop spans 15 amino acids. Looked up from germline, CDR1 is LNHNV and CDR2 is YYDKDF (reference sequence). Trimming pared 4 bases from V and 4 bases from J, leaving 13 bases between. CDR3 nucleotide sequence: TGTGCCACCAGCAACGAACCGGGTATTAATGAAAAACTGTTTTTT. Its protein product is CATSNEPGINEKLFF.

The gene calls are TRBV3-1 (or the pseudogene TRBV3-2) and TRBJ2-2; D not certain. This CDR3 is 13 amino acids long. Per the germline V gene, CDR1 is LGHDT and CDR2 is YNNKEL (reference sequence). With 3 bases removed from V and 2 bases from J, the gap between germline ends came to 4 bases. For the CDR3, the DNA is TGTGCCAGCAGCCATGGTAACACCGGGGAGCTGTTTTTT. This codes for CASSHGNTGELFF.

This chain connects TRBV19 to TRBJ1-5; D unclear. Germline CDR1 is LNHDA and CDR2 is SQIVND (reference sequence). The CDR3 has 14 amino acids. The ends were cut back, 5 bases at V and 5 bases at J, with 13 bases in the middle. CDR3 in DNA: TGTGCCAGTAGTTTTCTAATGCAGGATCAGCCCCAGCATTTT. Translated: CASSFLMQDQPQHF.

The J gene is TRBJ2-3, the V gene TRBV30; D call uncertain. This CDR3 is built from 12 residues. Germline CDR1 and CDR2: GTSNPN and SVGIG (reference sequence). The V end lost 2 bases, the J end lost 5 bases, and 8 bases lay between the germline ends. CDR3: CAWSMEGDTQYF. The CDR3, as DNA: TGTGCCTGGAGTATGGAAGGAGATACGCAGTATTTT.

Details on this clone: Other DNA sequences in this sample translate to the same CDR3. The chain is built from TRBV28 and TRBJ1-2; D gene unclear. Deletions cut 6 bases from V and 4 bases from J, with 6 bases between. The CDR3 has 11 amino acids. Germline CDR1 reads MDHEN; CDR2 reads SYDVKM. The CDR3 loop reads CASRGSYGYTF. In DNA, the CDR3 is TGTGCCAGCAGGGGGAGCTATGGCTACACCTTC.

The count of this clone is one. This chain uses TRBV6-2 or TRBV6-3 with TRBJ2-2; 9 bases are shared with TRBD1. Germline trimming cut 5 bases from V and 0 bases from J; bases unmatched to any gene: 10. The CDR3 has 18 amino acids. Germline V gene data show CDR1 as MNHEY and CDR2 as SVGEGT. CDR3 sequence reads: CASSRDRAPTPNTGELFF. DNA for the CDR3: TGTGCCAGCAGTAGGGACAGGGCCCCAACACCGAACACCGGGGAGCTGTTTTTT.

The chain recombines TRBV7-9 with TRBJ2-6, with 8 bases matching TRBD1. The CDR3 loop spans 17 amino acids. V was clipped by 0 bases and J by 4 bases; unmatched bases: 5. Germline V lookup: CDR1 SEHNR, CDR2 FQNEAQ (reference sequence). The CDR3 DNA reads TGTGCCAGCAGCTTAGCCCGACAGGGGACCGGGGCCAACGTCCTGACTTTC. This encodes CASSLARQGTGANVLTF.

The rearrangement uses TRBV5-1 and TRBJ2-7; 14 bases are shared with TRBD2. Germline CDR1 reads SGHRS; CDR2 reads YFSETQ. CDR3 size: 15 residues. V trimming: 5 bases; J trimming: 4 bases; junction bases outside the gene matches: 5. The CDR3 DNA follows: TGCGCCAGCAGTGGACTAGCGGGAGGACAGTACGAGCAGTACTTC. It encodes CASSGLAGGQYEQYF.

This clone has a single count. This chain joins TRBV6-5 and TRBJ2-5; D is possibly TRBD1 (6 bases). The CDR3 contains 15 residues. The ends were cut back, 5 bases at V and 5 bases at J, with 18 bases in the middle. Germline CDR1 reads MNHEY; CDR2 reads SVGAGI. The CDR3 spells CASSRPTGSEETQYF. CDR3 sequence (DNA): TGTGCCAGCAGTAGGCCTACAGGGTCTGAGGAGACCCAGTACTTC.